This TCR beta chain was sequenced for a study of CD8 T cell repertoires and HIV-1 epitope variants. Trimming took 2 bases from V and 5 from J, leaving 3 bases between them. The CDR3 covers 12 residues. CDR1 and CDR2 (germline): MDHEN, SYDVKM. By share, this clone counts as medium-sized (0.01 to 0.1%). Its antigen is not known. Sequencing used immunoSEQ multiplex PCR; TCRdb keeps in-frame clones, though not all of them. This sample has a few thousand clones, with less than 75% found just once. The source is a male donor with HIV. The gene calls are TRBV28 and TRBJ2-2; D unclear. Input material: cultured CD8+ T cells derived from PBMCs. CDR3 sequence (DNA): TGTGCCAGCAGTTTAGAGACCGGGGAGCTGTTTTTT. Residues: CASSLETGELFF.